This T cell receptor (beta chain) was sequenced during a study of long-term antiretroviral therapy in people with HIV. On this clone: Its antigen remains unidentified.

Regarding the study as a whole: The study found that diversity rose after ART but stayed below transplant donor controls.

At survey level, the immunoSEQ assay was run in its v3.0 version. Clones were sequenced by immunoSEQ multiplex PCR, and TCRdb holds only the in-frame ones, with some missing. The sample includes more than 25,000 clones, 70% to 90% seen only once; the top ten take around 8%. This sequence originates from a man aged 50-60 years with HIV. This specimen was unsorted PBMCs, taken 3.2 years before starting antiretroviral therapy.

The CDR3 loop reads CASSLRDSNQPQHF. The DNA of the CDR3 is TGTGCCAGCAGCCTCCGGGACAGCAATCAGCCCCAGCATTTT. V is TRBV5-6 and J is TRBJ1-5, with D maybe TRBD1 (5 bases). The V gene lost 4 bases and the J gene lost 1 base, with 9 bases spanning the gap. This CDR3 is 14 amino acids long. CDR1 is SGHDT, CDR2 YYEEEE, per germline.